This is a list of T cell receptor beta chains from one sample in a study of T cell repertoires in cytomegalovirus infection. TCRdb reprocessed the reads with MiXCR, giving one entry per CDR3 protein. This sample has more than 200,000 distinct CDR3 sequences, with approximately 9% found just once. The sample consisted of PBMCs. These TCRs come from a human donor in good health (CMV status not recorded). Some clones in this sample may be carry-over from other donors' samples. CDR3s include the opening cysteine and the closing phenylalanine or tryptophan. The D gene is left open where the match is weak. Size values are once, few and many counts, or a class for expanded clones, and some rows have none.

TRBD1 | TRBJ1-3 | TRBV7-6 | many | CASGQSTGVGSGNTIYF | TGTGCCAGCGGCCAATCCACAGGGGTAGGGTCTGGAAACACCATATATTTT
. | TRBJ1-1 | TRBV7-2 | many | CASSRRGMGTEAFF | TGTGCCAGCAGTCGCCGGGGGATGGGGACTGAAGCTTTCTTT
. | TRBJ2-5 | TRBV6-1 | few | CASSPDKIQETQYF | TGTGCCAGCAGCCCAGACAAAATTCAAGAGACCCAGTACTTC
TRBD2 | TRBJ2-1 | TRBV7-8 | few | CASSLGLAGVYNEQFF | TGTGCCAGCAGCCTGGGACTAGCGGGAGTCTACAATGAGCAGTTCTTC
. | TRBJ2-7 | TRBV5-1 | many | CASAGTGLTYEQYF | TGCGCCAGCGCGGGGACGGGACTTACCTACGAGCAGTACTTC
TRBD2 | TRBJ2-3 | TRBV14 | many | CASSQKQSGLAGTDTQYF | TGTGCCAGCAGCCAAAAGCAATCGGGACTAGCGGGGACAGATACGCAGTATTTT
. | TRBJ1-1 | TRBV28 | many | CASCLATFNTEAFF | TGTGCCAGCTGTTTAGCGACTTTCAACACTGAAGCTTTCTTT
. | TRBJ1-1 | TRBV7-2 | few | CASSPQGGPTEAFF | TGTGCCAGCAGCCCCCAGGGAGGCCCCACTGAAGCTTTCTTT
. | TRBJ2-5 | TRBV7-2 | many | CASSSDDGETQYF | TGTGCCAGCAGCTCGGACGACGGGGAGACCCAGTACTTC
TRBD2 | TRBJ2-2 | TRBV7-2 | many | CASSLNSGGAPGELFF | TGTGCCAGCAGCTTGAATAGCGGGGGGGCCCCCGGGGAGCTGTTTTTT
TRBD1 | TRBJ2-7 | TRBV28 | few | CASSHRTGGPYEQYF | TGTGCCAGCAGTCATCGGACAGGGGGACCCTACGAGCAGTACTTC
. | TRBJ2-7 | TRBV7-2 | . | CVSSLGLSGYEQYF | TGTGTCAGCAGCTTAGGGCTCAGCGGCTACGAGCAGTACTTC
TRBD1 | TRBJ1-3 | TRBV2 | many | CASRPTGVLSGNTIYF | TGTGCCAGCAGACCGACAGGGGTTCTCTCTGGAAACACCATATATTTT
. | TRBJ2-2 | TRBV7-2 | many | CASSSPRGGVNTGELFF | TGTGCCAGCAGCTCCCCTCGGGGCGGGGTGAACACCGGGGAGCTGTTTTTT
TRBD2 | TRBJ2-7 | TRBV6-2/TRBV6-3 | many | CASSTTSGSYEQYF | TGTGCCAGCAGTACGACTAGCGGGAGCTACGAGCAGTACTTC
. | TRBJ1-4 | TRBV7-2 | many | CASSLGARANEKLFF | TGTGCCAGCAGCTTAGGGGCAAGGGCTAATGAAAAACTGTTTTTT
. | TRBJ1-1 | TRBV20-1 | . | CSARREGSGEAFF | TGCAGTGCCCGGAGGGAGGGGTCGGGAGAAGCTTTCTTT
. | TRBJ1-4 | TRBV7-3 | many | CASSDGPNEKLFF | TGTGCCAGCAGCGACGGACCTAATGAAAAACTGTTTTTT
. | TRBJ2-7 | TRBV18 | . | CASSSRGGQRHRDGQYF | TGTGCCAGCTCATCACGCGGCGGGCAGAGGCACCGGGACGGGCAGTACTTC
TRBD1 | TRBJ1-1 | TRBV7-2 | many | CASSLVTGTGNTEAFF | TGTGCCAGCAGCTTAGTCACCGGGACAGGGAACACTGAAGCTTTCTTT
. | TRBJ1-1 | TRBV7-2 | many | CASTRPPPTEAFF | TGTGCCAGCACCCGACCACCCCCCACTGAAGCTTTCTTT
. | TRBJ2-1 | TRBV7-2 | . | CASRSGTEQFF | TGTGCCAGCAGATCGGGAACAGAGCAGTTCTTC
. | TRBJ2-7 | TRBV7-9 | . | CASTPGNNYEQYF | TGTGCCAGCACTCCGGGAAATAACTACGAGCAGTACTTC
TRBD1 | TRBJ1-1 | TRBV6-8 | many | CASSYSQGDQGTEAFF | TGTGCCAGCAGTTACTCCCAGGGGGACCAGGGGACTGAAGCTTTCTTT
TRBD1 | TRBJ2-1 | TRBV15 | few | CATSRDGAPGTVDNEQFF | TGTGCCACCAGCAGAGATGGAGCCCCGGGGACAGTTGACAATGAGCAGTTCTTC
TRBD1 | TRBJ1-2 | TRBV7-2 | many | CASSLVGTGYGYTF | TGTGCCAGCAGCTTAGTAGGGACAGGGTATGGCTACACCTTC
. | TRBJ2-1 | TRBV6-2/TRBV6-3 | . | CASSKVVAFSYNEQFF | TGTGCCAGCAGTAAGGTAGTGGCCTTCTCCTACAATGAGCAGTTCTTC
. | TRBJ2-2 | TRBV7-2 | many | CASSLTPTGSGELFF | TGTGCCAGCAGTCTTACCCCAACAGGATCCGGGGAGCTGTTTTTT
. | TRBJ2-1 | TRBV7-8 | many | CASSKTEPLATDHNEQFF | TGTGCCAGCAGCAAAACGGAACCGCTAGCGACCGATCACAATGAGCAGTTCTTC
. | TRBJ2-5 | TRBV7-2 | . | CASAGGRGETQYF | TGTGCCAGCGCGGGGGGCAGGGGGGAGACCCAGTACTTC
. | TRBJ2-5 | TRBV28 | . | CASRRATETQYF | TGTGCCAGCAGGAGGGCCACAGAGACCCAGTACTTC
. | TRBJ2-7 | TRBV20-1 | . | CSAPRTGTYEQYF | TGCAGTGCCCCTCGGACTGGAACCTACGAGCAGTACTTC
. | TRBJ1-5 | TRBV7-2 | many | CASSLRGGAQPQHF | TGTGCCAGCAGTTTAAGGGGGGGTGCTCAGCCCCAGCATTTT
TRBD1 | TRBJ1-1 | TRBV27 | many | CASMRTGTNTEAFF | TGTGCCAGCATGAGGACAGGAACGAACACTGAAGCTTTCTTT
TRBD1 | TRBJ2-1 | TRBV7-2 | many | CASSADRGLEQFF | TGTGCCAGCAGCGCAGACAGGGGGCTCGAGCAGTTCTTC
. | TRBJ2-7 | TRBV28 | . | CASSLWGERADEQYF | TGTGCCAGCAGTTTATGGGGTGAAAGGGCGGACGAGCAGTACTTC
. | TRBJ2-5 | TRBV6-1 | many | CAGRTAGAETQYF | TGTGCCGGGCGGACGGCAGGGGCAGAGACCCAGTACTTC
. | TRBJ2-1 | TRBV6-2/TRBV6-3 | few | CASSYPARRQFF | TGTGCCAGCAGTTACCCGGCTCGGCGACAGTTCTTC
TRBD1 | TRBJ1-6 | TRBV12-3/TRBV12-4 | few | CASSRTGGSGSPLHF | TGTGCCAGCAGCCGGACAGGGGGTTCAGGGTCACCCCTCCACTTT
TRBD2 | TRBJ2-3 | TRBV11-3 | few | CASGSYGLAGAIKQYF | TGTGCCAGCGGCTCTTACGGACTAGCGGGCGCCATAAAGCAGTATTTT
TRBD2 | TRBJ2-3 | TRBV18 | many | CASSRLERGSSTDTQYF | TGTGCCAGCTCACGACTCGAGCGGGGCTCCTCCACAGATACGCAGTATTTT
. | TRBJ2-6 | TRBV6-1 | many | CASIPRAGRRYSGANVLTF | TGTGCCAGCATCCCCCGGGCAGGCCGACGATACTCTGGGGCCAACGTCCTGACTTTC
TRBD2 | TRBJ2-1 | TRBV6-2/TRBV6-3 | . | CASSLLAGSWDNEQFF | TGTGCCAGCAGTCTACTAGCGGGATCATGGGACAATGAGCAGTTCTTC
. | TRBJ1-1 | TRBV7-2 | many | CASSSGGWIEAFF | TGTGCCAGCAGCTCAGGAGGATGGATTGAAGCTTTCTTT
TRBD2 | TRBJ2-1 | TRBV4-3 | few | CASSQDPAGTSSNNEQFF | TGCGCCAGCAGCCAAGACCCAGCGGGAACTAGCAGTAACAATGAGCAGTTCTTC
TRBD1 | TRBJ2-7 | TRBV7-2 | many | CASSLEYWTGRYEQYF | TGTGCCAGCAGCTTAGAGTATTGGACAGGAAGATACGAGCAGTACTTC
. | TRBJ2-7 | TRBV7-9 | few | CASSPAGSYEQYF | TGTGCCAGCAGCCCCGCTGGGTCCTACGAGCAGTACTTC
TRBD1 | TRBJ2-7 | TRBV27 | few | CASRPQGQSSYEQYF | TGTGCCAGCAGGCCCCAGGGACAGAGCTCCTACGAGCAGTACTTC
TRBD2 | TRBJ2-4 | TRBV7-9 | many | CASSFSSGVKNIQYF | TGTGCCAGCAGCTTTTCTAGCGGAGTCAAAAACATTCAGTACTTC
. | TRBJ1-1 | TRBV7-9 | many | CASSLAEFTEAFF | TGTGCCAGCAGCTTAGCTGAATTCACTGAAGCTTTCTTT
. | TRBJ2-7 | TRBV7-3 | many | CASSLWGAPTYEQYF | TGTGCCAGCAGCTTATGGGGGGCCCCCACCTACGAGCAGTACTTC
. | TRBJ2-3 | TRBV7-2 | many | CASSLLSPMERTDTQYF | TGTGCCAGCAGCTTACTATCTCCGATGGAGCGAACAGATACGCAGTATTTT
. | TRBJ2-5 | TRBV14 | few | CASSYSMWSQETQYF | TGTGCCAGCAGCTACTCTATGTGGAGCCAAGAGACCCAGTACTTC
. | TRBJ1-5 | TRBV6-6 | many | CASSYSRTDHQPQHF | TGTGCCAGCAGTTACTCTCGTACAGACCATCAGCCCCAGCATTTT
. | TRBJ1-2 | TRBV7-2 | many | CASRVTTASGYTF | TGTGCCAGCAGGGTAACGACAGCAAGCGGCTACACCTTC
TRBD1 | TRBJ1-5 | TRBV5-1 | many | CASSLGDSSNQPQHF | TGCGCCAGCAGCTTGGGGGACAGTAGCAATCAGCCCCAGCATTTT
TRBD1 | TRBJ1-5 | TRBV12-3/TRBV12-4 | . | CASSLTGTGAGNQPQHF | TGTGCCAGCAGTTTAACCGGGACAGGGGCCGGTAATCAGCCCCAGCATTTT
TRBD2 | TRBJ2-1 | TRBV6-1 | many | CASRETSGSGQFF | TGTGCCAGCAGAGAGACTAGCGGGAGCGGGCAGTTCTTC
. | TRBJ1-4 | TRBV11-3 | many | CASSLAQDLSEKLFF | TGTGCCAGCAGCTTAGCTCAGGACCTTAGTGAAAAACTGTTTTTT